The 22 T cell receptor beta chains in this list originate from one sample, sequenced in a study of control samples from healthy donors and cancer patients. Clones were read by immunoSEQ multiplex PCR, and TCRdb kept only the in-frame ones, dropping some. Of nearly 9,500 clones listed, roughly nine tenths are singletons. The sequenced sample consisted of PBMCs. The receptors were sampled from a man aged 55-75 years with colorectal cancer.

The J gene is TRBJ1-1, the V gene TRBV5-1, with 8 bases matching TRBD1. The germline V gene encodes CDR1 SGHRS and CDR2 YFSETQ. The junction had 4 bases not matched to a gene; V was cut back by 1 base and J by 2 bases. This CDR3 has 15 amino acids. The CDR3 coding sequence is TGCGCCAGCAGCTTGATTGGACAGGGAAACACTGAAGCTTTCTTT. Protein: CASSLIGQGNTEAFF.

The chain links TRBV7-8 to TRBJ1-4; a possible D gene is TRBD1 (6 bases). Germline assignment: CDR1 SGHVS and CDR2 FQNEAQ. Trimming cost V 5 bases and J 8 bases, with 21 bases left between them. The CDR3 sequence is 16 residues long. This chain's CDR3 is CASSGPRRGGGEKLFF. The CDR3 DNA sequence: TGTGCCAGCAGCGGACCCAGACGGGGAGGGGGAGAAAAACTGTTTTTT.

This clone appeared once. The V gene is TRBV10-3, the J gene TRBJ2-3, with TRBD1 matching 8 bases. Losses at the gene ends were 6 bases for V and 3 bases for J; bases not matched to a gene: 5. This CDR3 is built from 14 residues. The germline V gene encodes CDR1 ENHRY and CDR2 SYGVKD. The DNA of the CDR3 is TGTGCCATCAGGTTGGACAGGGAAACAGATACGCAGTATTTT. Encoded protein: CAIRLDRETDTQYF.

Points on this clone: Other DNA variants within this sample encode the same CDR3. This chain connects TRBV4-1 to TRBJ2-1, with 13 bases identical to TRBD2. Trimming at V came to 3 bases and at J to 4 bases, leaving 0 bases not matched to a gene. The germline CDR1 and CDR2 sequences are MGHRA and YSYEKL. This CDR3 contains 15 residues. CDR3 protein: CASSQGLAGYNEQFF. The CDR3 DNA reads TGCGCCAGCAGCCAGGGACTAGCGGGGTACAATGAGCAGTTCTTC.

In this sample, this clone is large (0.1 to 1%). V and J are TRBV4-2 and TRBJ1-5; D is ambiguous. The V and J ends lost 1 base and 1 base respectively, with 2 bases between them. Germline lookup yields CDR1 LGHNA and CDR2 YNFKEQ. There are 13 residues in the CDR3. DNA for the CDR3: TGTGCCAGCAGCCAAGGCAGCAATCAGCCCCAGCATTTT. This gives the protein CASSQGSNQPQHF.

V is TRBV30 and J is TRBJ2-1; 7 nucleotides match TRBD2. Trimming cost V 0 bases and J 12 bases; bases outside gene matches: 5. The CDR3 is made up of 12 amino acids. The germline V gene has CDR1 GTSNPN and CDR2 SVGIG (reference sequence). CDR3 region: CAWSVSSGGQFF. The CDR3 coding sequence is TGTGCCTGGAGTGTATCATCGGGGGGGCAGTTCTTC.

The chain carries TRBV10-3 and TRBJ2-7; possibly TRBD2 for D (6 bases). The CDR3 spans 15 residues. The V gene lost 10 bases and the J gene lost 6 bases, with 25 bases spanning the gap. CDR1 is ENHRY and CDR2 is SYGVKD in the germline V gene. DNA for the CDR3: TGTGCCACGAGGGCCCAGATAGGGACTTTGGGCGAGCAGTACTTC. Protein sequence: CATRAQIGTLGEQYF.

The chain's CDR3 is CASSLWGIDGYTF. The CDR3 DNA follows: TGTGCCAGCAGCTTGTGGGGGATAGATGGCTACACCTTC. V usage is TRBV5-6 and J usage is TRBJ1-2; maybe TRBD1 (5 bases). Germline assignment: CDR1 SGHDT and CDR2 YYEEEE. With 1 base removed from V and 6 bases from J, the gap between germline ends came to 10 bases. The CDR3 totals 13 residues.

The CDR3 protein is CASRGGGNEKLFF. CDR3 nucleotide sequence: TGTGCCAGCCGCGGCGGTGGGAATGAAAAACTGTTTTTT. V gene TRBV28 combines with J gene TRBJ1-4; unclear D gene. Germline values: CDR1 MDHEN, CDR2 SYDVKM. Trimming took off 8 bases at V and 5 bases at J, with 12 bases between the two ends. This CDR3 has 13 amino acids.

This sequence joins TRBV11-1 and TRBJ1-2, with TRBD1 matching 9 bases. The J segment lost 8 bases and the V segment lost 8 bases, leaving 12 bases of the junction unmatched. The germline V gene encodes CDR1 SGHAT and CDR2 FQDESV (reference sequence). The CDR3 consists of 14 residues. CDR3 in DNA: TGTGCCAGCGCCTCGGGACAGGGTGTCGACGGCTACACCTTC. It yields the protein CASASGQGVDGYTF. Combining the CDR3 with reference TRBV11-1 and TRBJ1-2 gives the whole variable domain EAEVAQSPRYKITEKSQAVAFWCDPISGHATLYWYRQILGQGPELLVQFQDESVVDDSQLPKDRFSAERLKGVDSTLKIQPAELGDSAMYLCASASGQGVDGYTFGSGTRLTVV.

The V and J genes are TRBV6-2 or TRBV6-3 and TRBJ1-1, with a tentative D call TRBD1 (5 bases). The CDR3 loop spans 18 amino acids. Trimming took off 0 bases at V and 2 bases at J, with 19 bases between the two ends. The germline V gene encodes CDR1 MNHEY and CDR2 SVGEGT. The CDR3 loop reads CASSYSTTRPGQNTEAFF. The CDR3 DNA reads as TGTGCCAGCAGTTACTCCACCACTCGGCCCGGACAAAACACTGAAGCTTTCTTT.

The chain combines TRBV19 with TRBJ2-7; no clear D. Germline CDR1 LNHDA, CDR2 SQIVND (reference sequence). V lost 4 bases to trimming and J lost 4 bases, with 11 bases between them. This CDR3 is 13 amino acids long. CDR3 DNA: TGTGCCAGTAGTAAAGACGGTGGGTACGAGCAGTACTTC. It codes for CASSKDGGYEQYF.

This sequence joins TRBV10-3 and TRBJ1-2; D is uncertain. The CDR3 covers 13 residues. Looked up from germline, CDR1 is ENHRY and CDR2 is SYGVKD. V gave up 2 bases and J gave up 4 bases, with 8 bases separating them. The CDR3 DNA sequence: TGTGCCATCAGTGAGCAACTGGGCTATGGCTACACCTTC. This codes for CAISEQLGYGYTF.

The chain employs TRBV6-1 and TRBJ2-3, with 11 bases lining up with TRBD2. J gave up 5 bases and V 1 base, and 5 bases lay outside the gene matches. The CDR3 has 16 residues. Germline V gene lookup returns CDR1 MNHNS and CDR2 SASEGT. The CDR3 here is CASSEVAGGTGDTQYF. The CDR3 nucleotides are TGTGCCAGCAGTGAAGTAGCGGGGGGGACTGGAGATACGCAGTATTTT.

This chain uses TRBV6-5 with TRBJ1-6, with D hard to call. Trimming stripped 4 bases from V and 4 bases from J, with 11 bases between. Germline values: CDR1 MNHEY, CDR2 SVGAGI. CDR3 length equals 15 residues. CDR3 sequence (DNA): TGTGCCAGCAGTTCAGCAGGACGTTATAATTCACCCCTCCACTTT. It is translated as CASSSAGRYNSPLHF.

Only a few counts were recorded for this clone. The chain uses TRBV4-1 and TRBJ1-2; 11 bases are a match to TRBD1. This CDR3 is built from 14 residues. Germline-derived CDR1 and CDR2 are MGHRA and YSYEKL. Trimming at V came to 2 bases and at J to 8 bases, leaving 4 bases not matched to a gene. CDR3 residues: CASSQPRTGGGYTF. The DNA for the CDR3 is TGCGCCAGCAGCCAACCCAGGACAGGGGGCGGCTACACCTTC.

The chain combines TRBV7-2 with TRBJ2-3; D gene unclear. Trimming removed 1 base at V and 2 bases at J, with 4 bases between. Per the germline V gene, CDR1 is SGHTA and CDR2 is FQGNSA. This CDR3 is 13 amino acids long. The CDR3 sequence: CASSLDHTDTQYF. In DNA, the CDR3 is TGTGCCAGCAGCTTAGACCACACAGATACGCAGTATTTT.

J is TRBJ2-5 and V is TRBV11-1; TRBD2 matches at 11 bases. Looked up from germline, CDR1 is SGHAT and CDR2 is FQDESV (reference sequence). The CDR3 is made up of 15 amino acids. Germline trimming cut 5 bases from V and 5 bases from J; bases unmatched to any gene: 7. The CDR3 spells CASSPSGGPMETQYF. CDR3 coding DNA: TGTGCCAGCAGCCCTAGCGGGGGGCCGATGGAGACCCAGTACTTC.

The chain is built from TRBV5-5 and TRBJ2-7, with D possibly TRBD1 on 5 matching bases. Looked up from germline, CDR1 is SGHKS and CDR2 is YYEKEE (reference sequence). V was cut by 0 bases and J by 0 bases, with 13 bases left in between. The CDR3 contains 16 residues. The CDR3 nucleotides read TGTGCCAGCAGCTTGGGACAGATTAGTGCCTCCTACGAGCAGTACTTC. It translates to CASSLGQISASYEQYF.

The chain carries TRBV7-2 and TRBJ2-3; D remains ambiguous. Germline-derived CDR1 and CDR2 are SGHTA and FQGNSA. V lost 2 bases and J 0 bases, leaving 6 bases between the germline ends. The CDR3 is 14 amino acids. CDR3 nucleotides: TGTGCCAGCAGCTTACCTGGCAGCACAGATACGCAGTATTTT. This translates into CASSLPGSTDTQYF.

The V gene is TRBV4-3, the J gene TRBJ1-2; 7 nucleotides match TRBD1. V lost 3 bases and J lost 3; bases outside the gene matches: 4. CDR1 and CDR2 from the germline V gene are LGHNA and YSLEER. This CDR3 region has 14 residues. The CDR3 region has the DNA TGCGCCAGCAGCCACGCTGACAGGGACTATGGCTACACCTTC. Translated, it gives CASSHADRDYGYTF.

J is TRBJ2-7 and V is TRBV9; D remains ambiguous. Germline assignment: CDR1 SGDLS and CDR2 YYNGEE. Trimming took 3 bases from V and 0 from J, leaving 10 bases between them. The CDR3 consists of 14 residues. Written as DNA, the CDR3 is TGTGCCAGCAGCGCACAAGCTCTCTCCTACGAGCAGTACTTC. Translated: CASSAQALSYEQYF.